The rows below give T cell receptor beta chains drawn from one sample of a study of shared clonotypes between healthy human individuals. TCRdb's table, derived via immunoSEQ multiplex PCR, lists solely in-frame clones and lacks some. The sample yields roughly 1,800,000 clones, roughly 95% seen once. Sequenced material: naive CD8+ T cells sorted from blood. All receptors come from a man in his late teens or twenties in good health. Each CDR3 is given with its conserved first and last residue. D genes are given only for firm matches. Expanded clones get a size class; other rows say once, few or many, or leave the size out.

d_call: NA; j_call: TRBJ1-1; v_call: TRBV20-1; clone_size: NA; cdr3_aa: CSADMNTEAFF; cdr3_nt: TGCAGTGCGGACATGAACACTGAAGCTTTCTTT
d_call: NA; j_call: TRBJ1-2; v_call: TRBV4-1; clone_size: NA; cdr3_aa: CASSQGGGGYTF; cdr3_nt: TGCGCCAGCAGCCAAGGGGGTGGTGGCTACACCTTC
d_call: TRBD1; j_call: TRBJ1-4; v_call: TRBV9; clone_size: NA; cdr3_aa: CASARTGATNEKLFF; cdr3_nt: TGTGCCAGCGCCAGGACAGGGGCAACTAATGAAAAACTGTTTTTT
d_call: TRBD2; j_call: TRBJ2-5; v_call: TRBV5-6; clone_size: NA; cdr3_aa: CASRYGTGGRETQYF; cdr3_nt: TGTGCCAGCAGATATGGAACGGGGGGGCGAGAGACCCAGTACTTC
d_call: NA; j_call: TRBJ2-7; v_call: TRBV7-9; clone_size: NA; cdr3_aa: CASSPGGDDEQYF; cdr3_nt: TGTGCCAGCAGCCCCGGGGGCGACGACGAGCAGTACTTC
d_call: NA; j_call: TRBJ1-5; v_call: TRBV5-1; clone_size: NA; cdr3_aa: CASSLGPGRESGQPQHF; cdr3_nt: TGCGCCAGCAGCTTGGGACCCGGACGTGAGAGCGGTCAGCCCCAGCATTTT
d_call: NA; j_call: TRBJ2-2; v_call: TRBV13; clone_size: NA; cdr3_aa: CASSLAQNTGELFF; cdr3_nt: TGTGCCAGCAGCTTAGCTCAGAACACCGGGGAGCTGTTTTTT
d_call: TRBD2; j_call: TRBJ2-1; v_call: TRBV7-2; clone_size: NA; cdr3_aa: CASSDQAGVFYNEQFF; cdr3_nt: TGTGCCAGCAGCGACCAAGCGGGAGTCTTTTACAATGAGCAGTTCTTC
d_call: TRBD1; j_call: TRBJ1-1; v_call: TRBV2; clone_size: NA; cdr3_aa: CASRTGQGGTEAFF; cdr3_nt: TGTGCCAGCAGGACGGGACAGGGAGGAACTGAAGCTTTCTTT
d_call: TRBD1; j_call: TRBJ1-2; v_call: TRBV27; clone_size: NA; cdr3_aa: CASSLSARGLVYGYTF; cdr3_nt: TGTGCCAGCAGTTTATCGGCCAGGGGGCTTGTCTATGGCTACACCTTC
d_call: NA; j_call: TRBJ2-7; v_call: TRBV5-8; clone_size: NA; cdr3_aa: CASTVGGGDIYSYEQYF; cdr3_nt: TGTGCCAGCACTGTGGGAGGGGGGGATATCTACTCCTACGAGCAGTACTTC
d_call: NA; j_call: TRBJ2-3; v_call: TRBV7-9; clone_size: once; cdr3_aa: CASSLSGWSTDTQYF; cdr3_nt: TGTGCCAGCAGCCTGTCTGGGTGGAGCACAGATACGCAGTATTTT
d_call: NA; j_call: TRBJ2-2; v_call: TRBV19; clone_size: NA; cdr3_aa: CASSIKGGTGELFF; cdr3_nt: TGTGCCAGTAGTATAAAGGGTGGTACCGGGGAGCTGTTTTTT
d_call: TRBD2; j_call: TRBJ2-3; v_call: TRBV9; clone_size: NA; cdr3_aa: CASSFAGLATDTQYF; cdr3_nt: TGTGCCAGCAGCTTCGCGGGACTAGCAACAGATACGCAGTATTTT
d_call: NA; j_call: TRBJ2-3; v_call: TRBV10-2; clone_size: NA; cdr3_aa: CASSERDGRYFVTQYF; cdr3_nt: TGCGCCAGCAGTGAGCGCGACGGGAGATACTTTGTTACGCAGTATTTT
d_call: NA; j_call: TRBJ2-7; v_call: TRBV27; clone_size: NA; cdr3_aa: CASSLRGAAYEQYF; cdr3_nt: TGTGCCAGCAGTTTACGGGGGGCCGCCTACGAGCAGTACTTC